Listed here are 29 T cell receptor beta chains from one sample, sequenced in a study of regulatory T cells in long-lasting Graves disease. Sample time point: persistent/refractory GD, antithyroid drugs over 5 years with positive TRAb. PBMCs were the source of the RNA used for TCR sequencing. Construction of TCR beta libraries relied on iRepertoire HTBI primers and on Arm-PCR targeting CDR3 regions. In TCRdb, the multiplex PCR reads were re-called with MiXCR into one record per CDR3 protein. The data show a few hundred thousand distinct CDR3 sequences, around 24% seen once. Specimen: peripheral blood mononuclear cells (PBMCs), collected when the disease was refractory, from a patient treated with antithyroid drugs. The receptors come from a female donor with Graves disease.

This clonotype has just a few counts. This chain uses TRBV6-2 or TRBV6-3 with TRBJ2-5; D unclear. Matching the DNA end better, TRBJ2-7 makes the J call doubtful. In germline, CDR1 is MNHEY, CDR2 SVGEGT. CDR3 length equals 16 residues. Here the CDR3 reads CASSYSPNGDSYEQYF. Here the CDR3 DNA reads TGTGCCAGCAGTTACTCCCCGAATGGGGACTCCTACGAGCAGTACTTC.

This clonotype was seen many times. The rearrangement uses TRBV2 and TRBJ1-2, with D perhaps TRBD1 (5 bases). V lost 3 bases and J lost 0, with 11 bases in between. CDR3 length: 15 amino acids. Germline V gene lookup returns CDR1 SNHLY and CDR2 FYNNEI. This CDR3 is CASSDIGAANYGYTF. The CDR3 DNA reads TGTGCCAGCAGTGATATCGGGGCAGCTAACTATGGCTACACCTTC.

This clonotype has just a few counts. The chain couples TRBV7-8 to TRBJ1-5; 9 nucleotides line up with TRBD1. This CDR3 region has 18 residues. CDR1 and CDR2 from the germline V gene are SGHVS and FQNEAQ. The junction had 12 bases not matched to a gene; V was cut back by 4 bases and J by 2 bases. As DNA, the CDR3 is TGTGCCAGCAGCTCCCACAGGGGGCGGTTCTCTGGCAATCAGCCCCAGCATTTT. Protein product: CASSSHRGRFSGNQPQHF.

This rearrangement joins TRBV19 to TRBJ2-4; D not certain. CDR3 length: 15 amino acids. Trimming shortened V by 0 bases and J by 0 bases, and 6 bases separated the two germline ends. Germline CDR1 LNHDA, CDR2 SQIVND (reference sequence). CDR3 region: CASSIDTLAKNIQYF. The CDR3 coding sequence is TGTGCCAGTAGTATAGACACACTAGCCAAAAACATTCAGTACTTC.

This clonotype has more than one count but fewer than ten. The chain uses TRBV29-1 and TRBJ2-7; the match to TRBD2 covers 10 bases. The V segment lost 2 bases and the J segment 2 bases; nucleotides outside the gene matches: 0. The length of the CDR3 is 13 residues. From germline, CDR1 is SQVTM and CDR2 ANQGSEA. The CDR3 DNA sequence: TGCAGCGTTGAACTAGCGGGAGCCTACGAGCAGTACTTC. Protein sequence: CSVELAGAYEQYF.

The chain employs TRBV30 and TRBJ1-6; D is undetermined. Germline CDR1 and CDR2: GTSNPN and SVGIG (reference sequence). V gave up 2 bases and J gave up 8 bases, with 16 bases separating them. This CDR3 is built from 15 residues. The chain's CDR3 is CAWSRGLTGYSPLHF. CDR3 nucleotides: TGTGCCTGGAGTCGGGGTCTCACCGGGTATTCACCCCTCCACTTT.

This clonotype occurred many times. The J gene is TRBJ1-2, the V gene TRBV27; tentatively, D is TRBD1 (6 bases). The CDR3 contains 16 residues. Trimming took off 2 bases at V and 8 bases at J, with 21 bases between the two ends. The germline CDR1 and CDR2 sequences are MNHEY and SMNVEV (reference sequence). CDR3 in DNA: TGTGCCAGCAGTTTAGGTTGGGGGCAGGAGGGAAAAGGCTACACCTTC. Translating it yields CASSLGWGQEGKGYTF.

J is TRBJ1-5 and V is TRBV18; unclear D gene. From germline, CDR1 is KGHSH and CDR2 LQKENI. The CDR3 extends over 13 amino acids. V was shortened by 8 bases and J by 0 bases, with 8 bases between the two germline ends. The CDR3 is CASREDSNQPQHF. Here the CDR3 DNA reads TGTGCCAGCCGGGAAGATAGCAATCAGCCCCAGCATTTT.

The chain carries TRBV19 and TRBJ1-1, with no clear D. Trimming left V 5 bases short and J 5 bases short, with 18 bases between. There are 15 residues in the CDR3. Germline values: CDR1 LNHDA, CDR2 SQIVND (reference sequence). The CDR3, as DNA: TGTGCCAGTAGTCCCGGAAGCGCTCTGGCGACTGAAGCTTTCTTT. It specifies CASSPGSALATEAFF.

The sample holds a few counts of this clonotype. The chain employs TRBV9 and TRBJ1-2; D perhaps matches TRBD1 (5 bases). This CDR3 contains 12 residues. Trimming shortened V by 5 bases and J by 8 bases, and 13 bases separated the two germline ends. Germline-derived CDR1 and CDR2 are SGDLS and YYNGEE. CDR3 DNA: TGTGCCAGCAGTGGACAAGACGTAGGCTACACCTTC. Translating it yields CASSGQDVGYTF.

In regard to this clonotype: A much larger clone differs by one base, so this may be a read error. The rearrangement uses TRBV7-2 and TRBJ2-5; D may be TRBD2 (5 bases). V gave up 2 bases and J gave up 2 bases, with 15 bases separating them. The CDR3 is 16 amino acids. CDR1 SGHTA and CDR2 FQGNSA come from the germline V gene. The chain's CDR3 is CASSLYLGSGQETQYF. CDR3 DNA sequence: TGTGCCAGCAGCTTATACCTTGGGAGTGGGCAAGAGACCCAGTACTTC.

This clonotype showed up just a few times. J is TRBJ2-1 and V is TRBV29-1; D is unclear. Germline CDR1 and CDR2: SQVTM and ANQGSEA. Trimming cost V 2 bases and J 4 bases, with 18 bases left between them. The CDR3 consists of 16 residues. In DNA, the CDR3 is TGCAGCGTTGAACTTAGAAAGGCAATCGAATACAATGAGCAGTTCTTC. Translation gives CSVELRKAIEYNEQFF.

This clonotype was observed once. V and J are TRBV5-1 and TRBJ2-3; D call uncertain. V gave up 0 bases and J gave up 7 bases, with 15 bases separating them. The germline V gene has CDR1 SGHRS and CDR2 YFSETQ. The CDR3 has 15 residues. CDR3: CASSLAAGKEYTQYF. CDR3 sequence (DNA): TGCGCCAGCAGCTTGGCGGCAGGAAAGGAATATACGCAGTATTTT.

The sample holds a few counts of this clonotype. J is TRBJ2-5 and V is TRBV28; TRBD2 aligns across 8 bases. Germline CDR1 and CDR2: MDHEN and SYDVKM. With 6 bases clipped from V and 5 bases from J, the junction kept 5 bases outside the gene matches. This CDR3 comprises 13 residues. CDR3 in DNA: TGTGCCAGCAGCGCCGGCGGGGGGGAGACCCAGTACTTC. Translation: CASSAGGGETQYF.

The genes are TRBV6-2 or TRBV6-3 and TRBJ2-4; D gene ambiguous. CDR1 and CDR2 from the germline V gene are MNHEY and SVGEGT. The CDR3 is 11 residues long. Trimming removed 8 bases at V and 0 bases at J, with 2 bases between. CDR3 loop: CASLAKNIQYF. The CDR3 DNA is TGTGCCAGCCTAGCCAAAAACATTCAGTACTTC.

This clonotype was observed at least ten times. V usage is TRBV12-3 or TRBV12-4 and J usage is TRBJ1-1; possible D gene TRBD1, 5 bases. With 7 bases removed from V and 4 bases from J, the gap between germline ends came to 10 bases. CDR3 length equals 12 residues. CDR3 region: CASKMGRTEAFF. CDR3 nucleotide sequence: TGTGCCAGCAAGATGGGGCGCACTGAAGCTTTCTTT.

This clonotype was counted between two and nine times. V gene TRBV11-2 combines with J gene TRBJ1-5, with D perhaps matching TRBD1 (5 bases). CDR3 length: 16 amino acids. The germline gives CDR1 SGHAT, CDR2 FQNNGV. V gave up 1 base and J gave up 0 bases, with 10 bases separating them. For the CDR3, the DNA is TGTGCCAGCAGCTTAGTGGGCGGACATAGCAATCAGCCCCAGCATTTT. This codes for CASSLVGGHSNQPQHF.

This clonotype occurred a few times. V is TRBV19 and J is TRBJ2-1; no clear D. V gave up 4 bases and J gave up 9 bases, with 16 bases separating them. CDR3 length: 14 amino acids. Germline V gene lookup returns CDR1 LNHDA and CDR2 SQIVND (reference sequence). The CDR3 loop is CASSTRGDFGEQFF. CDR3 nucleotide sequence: TGTGCCAGTAGTACCCGTGGTGACTTTGGTGAGCAGTTCTTC.

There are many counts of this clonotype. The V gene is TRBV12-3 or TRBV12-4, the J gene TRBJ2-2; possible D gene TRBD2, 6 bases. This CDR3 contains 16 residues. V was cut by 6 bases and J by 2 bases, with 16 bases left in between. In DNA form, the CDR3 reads TGTGCCAGCAGACCCGCCTGGGGACTTAACACCGGGGAGCTGTTTTTT. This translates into CASRPAWGLNTGELFF.

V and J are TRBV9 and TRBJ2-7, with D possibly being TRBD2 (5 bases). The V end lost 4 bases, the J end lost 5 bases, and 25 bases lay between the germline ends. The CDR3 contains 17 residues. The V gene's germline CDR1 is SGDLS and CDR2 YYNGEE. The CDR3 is CASSSGYVGLADDEQYF. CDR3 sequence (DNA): TGTGCCAGCAGCTCCGGGTACGTCGGGCTAGCAGACGACGAGCAGTACTTC.

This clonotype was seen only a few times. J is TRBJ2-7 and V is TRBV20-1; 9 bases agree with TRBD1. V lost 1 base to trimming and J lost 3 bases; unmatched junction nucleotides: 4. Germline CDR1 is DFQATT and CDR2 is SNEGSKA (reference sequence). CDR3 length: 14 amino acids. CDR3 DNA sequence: TGCAGTGCTAGAGGCCCGGGACAGGGCTACGAGCAGTACTTC. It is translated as CSARGPGQGYEQYF.

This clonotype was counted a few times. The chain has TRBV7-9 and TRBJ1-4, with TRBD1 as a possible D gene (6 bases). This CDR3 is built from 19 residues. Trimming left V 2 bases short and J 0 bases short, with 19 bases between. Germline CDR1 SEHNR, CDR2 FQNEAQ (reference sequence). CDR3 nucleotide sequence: TGTGCCAGCAGCTTATTATTAGGGACACACCGTGCAACTAATGAAAAACTGTTTTTT. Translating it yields CASSLLLGTHRATNEKLFF.

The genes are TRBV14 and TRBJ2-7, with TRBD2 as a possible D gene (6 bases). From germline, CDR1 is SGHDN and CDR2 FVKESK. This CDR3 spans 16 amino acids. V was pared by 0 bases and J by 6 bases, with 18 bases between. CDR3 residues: CASSQDIGGLQVEQYF. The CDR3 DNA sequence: TGTGCCAGCAGCCAAGATATAGGAGGGCTCCAGGTCGAGCAGTACTTC.

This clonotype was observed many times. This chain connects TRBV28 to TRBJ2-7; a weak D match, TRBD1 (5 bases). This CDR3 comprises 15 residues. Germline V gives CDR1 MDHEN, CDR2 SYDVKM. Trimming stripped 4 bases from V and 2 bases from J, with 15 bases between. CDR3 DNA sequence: TGTGCCAGCAGTTCTTATCAAGGGGTACCCTACGAGCAGTACTTC. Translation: CASSSYQGVPYEQYF.

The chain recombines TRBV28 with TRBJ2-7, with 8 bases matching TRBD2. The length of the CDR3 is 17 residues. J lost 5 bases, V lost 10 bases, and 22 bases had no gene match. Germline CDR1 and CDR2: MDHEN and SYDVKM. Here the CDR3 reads CAIQLVRGTRAGDEQYF. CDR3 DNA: TGTGCCATTCAGCTTGTGCGGGGGACTAGAGCGGGAGACGAGCAGTACTTC. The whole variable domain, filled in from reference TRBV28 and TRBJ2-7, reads DVKVTQSSRYLVKRTGEKVFLECVQDMDHENMFWYRQDPGLGLRLIYFSYDVKMKEKGDIPEGYSVSREKKERFSLILESASTNQTSMYLCAIQLVRGTRAGDEQYFGPGTRLTVT.

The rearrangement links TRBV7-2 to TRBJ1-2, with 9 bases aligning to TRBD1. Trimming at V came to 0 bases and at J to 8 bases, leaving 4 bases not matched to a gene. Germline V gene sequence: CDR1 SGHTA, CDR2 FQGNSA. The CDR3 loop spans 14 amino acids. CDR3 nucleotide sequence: TGTGCCAGCAGCTTAGCACAGGGGGCAAAGGGCTACACCTTC. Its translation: CASSLAQGAKGYTF.

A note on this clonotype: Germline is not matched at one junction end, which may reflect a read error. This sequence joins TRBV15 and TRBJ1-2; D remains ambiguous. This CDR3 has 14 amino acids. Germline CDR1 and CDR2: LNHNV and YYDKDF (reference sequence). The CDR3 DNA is TGTGCCAGCAGCTTAGCCAGAAACAGCTATGGCTACACCTTC. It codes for CASSLARNSYGYTF.

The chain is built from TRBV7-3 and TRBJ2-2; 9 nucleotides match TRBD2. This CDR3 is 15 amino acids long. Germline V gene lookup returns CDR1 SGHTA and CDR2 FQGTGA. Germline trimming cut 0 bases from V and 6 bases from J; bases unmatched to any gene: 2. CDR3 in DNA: TGTGCCAGCAGCTTAACTAGCGGGAGACCCGGGGAGCTGTTTTTT. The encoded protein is CASSLTSGRPGELFF.

CDR3 sequence reads: CASSYSSRGPGELFF. The CDR3 DNA is TGTGCCAGCAGTTACTCGAGCAGGGGCCCCGGGGAGCTGTTTTTT. The chain recombines TRBV6-2 or TRBV6-3 with TRBJ2-2; a weak D match, TRBD1 (6 bases). V lost 0 bases and J 6 bases, leaving 11 bases between the germline ends. This CDR3 comprises 15 residues. CDR1 is MNHEY and CDR2 is SVGEGT in the germline V gene.